This TCR beta chain was recorded in a study of T cells after posttransplantation cyclophosphamide. The V gene lost 2 bases and the J gene lost 6 bases, with 13 bases spanning the gap. Germline CDR1 GTSNPN, CDR2 SVGIG (reference sequence). CDR3 length: 14 residues. The repertoire was sequenced with immunoSEQ multiplex PCR; TCRdb's copy has only in-frame clones and lacks some. This sample has 4,500 or so clones, with around 80% found just once. A marrow graft followed busulfan-fludarabine conditioning, with cyclophosphamide on days +3 and +4. This receptor was identified in a male patient aged 40 to 55 who received an allogeneic stem cell transplant from a related donor, was CMV-positive, and had acute and chronic GVHD. Some T cells may arise from the graft donor. The sample was PBMCs, taken after allogeneic stem cell transplant with posttransplant cyclophosphamide. This chain uses TRBV30 with TRBJ2-2, with a weak D call TRBD2 (6 bases). CDR3 nucleotides: TGTGCCTGGAGTACCGGGGACTTTTCCGGGGAGCTGTTTTTT. The encoded protein is CAWSTGDFSGELFF.